This T cell receptor beta chain stems from a study of blood T cell repertoires in COVID-19. Overall study: In each case, the material was cDNA or gDNA derived from T cells, B-cell-depleted T cells, or PBMCs.

Generated by immunoSEQ multiplex PCR, the TCRdb table keeps only in-frame clones and is missing some. Of about 140,000 clones in the sample, roughly 84% were seen once. Germline-derived CDR1 and CDR2 are ENHRY and SYGVKD. Trimming took 10 bases from V and 5 from J, leaving 20 bases between them. The CDR3 sequence is 15 residues long. The clonotype was recovered from a human donor with acute or convalescent COVID-19. The donor label of this sample is uncertain. Source material: peripheral blood. The gene calls are TRBV10-3 and TRBJ2-2, with a possible D match to TRBD2 (6 bases). CDR3 DNA sequence: TGTGCCACCCATGGGCAAGCGGGCCTTACCGGGGAGCTGTTTTTT. Translated: CATHGQAGLTGELFF.